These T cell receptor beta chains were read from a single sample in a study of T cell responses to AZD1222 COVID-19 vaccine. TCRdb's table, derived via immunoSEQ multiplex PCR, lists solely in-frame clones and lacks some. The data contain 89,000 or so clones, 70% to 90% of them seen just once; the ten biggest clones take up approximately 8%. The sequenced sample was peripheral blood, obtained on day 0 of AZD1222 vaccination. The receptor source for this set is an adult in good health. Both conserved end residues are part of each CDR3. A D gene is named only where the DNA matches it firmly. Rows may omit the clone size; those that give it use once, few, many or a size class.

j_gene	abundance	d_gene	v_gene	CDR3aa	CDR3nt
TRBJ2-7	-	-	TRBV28	CASSSVGDGDEQYF	TGTGCCAGCAGTTCCGTAGGGGACGGCGACGAGCAGTACTTC
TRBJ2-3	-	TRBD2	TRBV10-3	CAISELTSGSDTQYF	TGTGCCATCAGTGAGCTCACTAGCGGGAGTGATACGCAGTATTTT
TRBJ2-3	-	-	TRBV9	CASSVSGHPTTDTQYF	TGTGCCAGCAGCGTATCCGGACACCCGACCACAGATACGCAGTATTTT
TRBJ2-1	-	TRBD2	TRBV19	CASRALAGGGEQFF	TGTGCCAGTCGGGCACTAGCGGGAGGGGGGGAGCAGTTCTTC
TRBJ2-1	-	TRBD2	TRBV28	CASSFAGTTDNEQFF	TGTGCCAGCAGTTTTGCCGGGACTACGGACAATGAGCAGTTCTTC
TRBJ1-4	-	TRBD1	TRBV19	CASSIWDRPGEKLFF	TGTGCCAGTAGTATATGGGACAGACCTGGGGAAAAACTGTTTTTT
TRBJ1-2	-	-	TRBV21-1	CASSKGVGRVFRGYTF	TGTGCCAGCAGCAAAGGGGTAGGCAGGGTGTTCCGTGGCTACACCTTC
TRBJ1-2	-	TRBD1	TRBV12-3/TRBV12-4	CASSRRQGGYTF	TGTGCCAGCAGTCGGAGACAGGGTGGCTACACCTTC
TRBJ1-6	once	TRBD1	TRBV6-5	CASRNDQGANSPLHF	TGTGCCAGCAGGAACGATCAGGGGGCCAATTCACCCCTCCACTTT
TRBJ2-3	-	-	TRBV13	CASSPGVSLADTQYF	TGTGCCAGCAGCCCAGGAGTCTCTCTAGCTGATACGCAGTATTTT
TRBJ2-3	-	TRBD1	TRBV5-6	CASSFYPDRAGTDTQYF	TGTGCCAGCAGCTTCTACCCGGACAGGGCCGGCACAGATACGCAGTATTTT
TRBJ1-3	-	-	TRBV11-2	CASSLDPQWDTIYF	TGTGCCAGCAGCCTTGACCCACAATGGGACACCATATATTTT
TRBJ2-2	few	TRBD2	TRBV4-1	CASSPPTSGNTGELFF	TGCGCCAGCAGCCCACCCACTAGCGGGAACACCGGGGAGCTGTTTTTT
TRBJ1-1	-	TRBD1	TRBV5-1	CASSQGAGTEAFF	TGCGCCAGCAGCCAGGGGGCCGGTACTGAAGCTTTCTTT
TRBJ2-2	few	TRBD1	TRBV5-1	CASSTEDRGLFGELFF	TGCGCCAGCAGCACCGAGGACAGGGGGCTCTTCGGGGAGCTGTTTTTT
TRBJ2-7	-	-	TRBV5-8	CASSPLRLPYEQYF	TGTGCCAGCAGCCCCCTGCGGCTCCCCTACGAGCAGTACTTC
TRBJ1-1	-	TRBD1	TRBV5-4	CASGWTGGYTEAFF	TGTGCCAGCGGGTGGACAGGGGGCTACACTGAAGCTTTCTTT
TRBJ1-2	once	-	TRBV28	CASSSGQPFYGYTF	TGTGCCAGCAGTTCCGGACAGCCCTTCTATGGCTACACCTTC
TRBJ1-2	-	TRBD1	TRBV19	CASSTDRASRGYGYTF	TGTGCCAGTAGCACGGACAGGGCGTCACGCGGCTATGGCTACACCTTC
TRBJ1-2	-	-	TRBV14	CASSPPGIIYGYTF	TGTGCCAGCAGCCCCCCCGGGATCATTTATGGCTACACCTTC
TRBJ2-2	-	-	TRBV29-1	CSVGEGGNTGELFF	TGCAGCGTCGGTGAGGGCGGGAACACCGGGGAGCTGTTTTTT
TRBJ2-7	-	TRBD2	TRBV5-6	CASSLVGGSYEQYF	TGTGCCAGCAGCTTGGTGGGAGGGTCCTACGAGCAGTACTTC
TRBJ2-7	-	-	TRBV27	CASSLSYEQYF	TGTGCCAGCAGCCTATCCTACGAGCAGTACTTC
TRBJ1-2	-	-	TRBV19	CASSIDRGTSYGYTF	TGTGCCAGTAGTATAGATCGGGGGACAAGCTATGGCTACACCTTC
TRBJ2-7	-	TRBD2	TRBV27	CASNPGGSSYEQYF	TGTGCCAGCAACCCCGGGGGGAGCTCCTACGAGCAGTACTTC